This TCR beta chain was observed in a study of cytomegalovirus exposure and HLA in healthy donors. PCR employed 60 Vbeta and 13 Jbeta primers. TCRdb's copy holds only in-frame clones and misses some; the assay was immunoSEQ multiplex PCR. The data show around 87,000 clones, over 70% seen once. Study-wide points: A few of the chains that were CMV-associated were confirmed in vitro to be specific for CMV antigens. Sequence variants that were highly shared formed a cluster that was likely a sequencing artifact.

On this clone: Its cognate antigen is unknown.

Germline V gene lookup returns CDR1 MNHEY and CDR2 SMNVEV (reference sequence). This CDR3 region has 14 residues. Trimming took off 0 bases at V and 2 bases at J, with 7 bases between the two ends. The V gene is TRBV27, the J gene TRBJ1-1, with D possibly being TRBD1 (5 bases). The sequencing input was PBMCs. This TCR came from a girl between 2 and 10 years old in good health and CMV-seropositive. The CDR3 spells CASSLSRTNTEAFF. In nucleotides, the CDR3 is TGTGCCAGCAGTTTATCCCGGACAAACACTGAAGCTTTCTTT.